This T cell receptor (beta chain) was sequenced during a study of identical twins. The study, taken as a whole, reports: Zero-insertion analyses were open to partial confounding by invariant MAIT and iNKT cells. Excess sharing between twins was weaker in beta out-of-frame sequences. Cord blood beta clonotypes that were abundant carried fewer insertions, and memory repertoires showed no such trend.

Details on this clonotype: Its matching antigen is unknown.

A template switching step contributed a universal primer site, while unique molecular identifiers were present in the cDNA. MiXCR was run by TCRdb on the 5' RACE reads, yielding one entry per CDR3 protein. The table shows some 1,700,000 distinct CDR3 sequences, with about 31% occurring only once. Sequenced sample: cord blood. The receptor was isolated from a newborn girl in good health.

DNA of the CDR3: TGCGCCAGCAGCGCCCCTTTTGAACGGGGGGTCCAGAACACCGGGGAGCTGTTTTTT. This sequence encodes CASSAPFERGVQNTGELFF. The V call is TRBV5-1, the J call TRBJ2-2; 7 nucleotides align to TRBD2. The germline V gene has CDR1 SGHRS and CDR2 YFSETQ. The V gene end was trimmed by 4 bases and the J gene end by 1 base; junction bases not matched to a gene: 16. This CDR3 comprises 19 residues.